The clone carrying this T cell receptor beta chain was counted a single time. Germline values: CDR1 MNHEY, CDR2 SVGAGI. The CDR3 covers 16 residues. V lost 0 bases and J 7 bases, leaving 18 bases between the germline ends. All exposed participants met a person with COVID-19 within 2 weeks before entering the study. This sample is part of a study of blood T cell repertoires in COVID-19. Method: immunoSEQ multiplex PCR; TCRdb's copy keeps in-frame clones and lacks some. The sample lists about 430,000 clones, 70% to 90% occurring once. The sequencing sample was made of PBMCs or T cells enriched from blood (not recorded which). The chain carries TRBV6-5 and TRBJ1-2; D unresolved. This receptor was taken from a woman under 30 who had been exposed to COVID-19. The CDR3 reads CASSYSVGPPTGGYTF. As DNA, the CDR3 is TGTGCCAGCAGTTACTCCGTCGGTCCGCCGACGGGTGGCTACACCTTC.